This TCR beta chain originates from a study of sequential checkpoint blockade in melanoma. In the study overall: Arm A got nivolumab then ipilimumab; arm B the reverse, 1:1. Maintenance nivolumab came after either treatment sequence.

CDR3 length equals 14 residues. V dropped 4 bases and J dropped 4; count of bases not matched to a gene: 6. Germline CDR1 SQVTM, CDR2 ANQGSEA. Some clones are missing from TCRdb's copy, which holds only in-frame ones; the method was immunoSEQ multiplex PCR. The repertoire holds over 10,000 clones, 82% seen once, with 27% in the top ten. Treatment described: randomized to nivolumab then ipilimumab (arm A) or the reverse (arm B). No patient had prior DNA-damaging chemotherapy. Sorted cells were live CD3+CD8+, lacking CD19 and CD56, from PBMCs. Specimen: CD8+ T cells sorted from blood (inferred from file names), collected from a patient given nivolumab and ipilimumab in sequence. The receptor comes from a human donor with melanoma. The chain is built from TRBV29-1 and TRBJ2-3; 9 bases are shared with TRBD2. DNA of the CDR3: TGCAGCGTTGCAGGCGGGAGGGCCTCAGATACGCAGTATTTT. This codes for CSVAGGRASDTQYF.